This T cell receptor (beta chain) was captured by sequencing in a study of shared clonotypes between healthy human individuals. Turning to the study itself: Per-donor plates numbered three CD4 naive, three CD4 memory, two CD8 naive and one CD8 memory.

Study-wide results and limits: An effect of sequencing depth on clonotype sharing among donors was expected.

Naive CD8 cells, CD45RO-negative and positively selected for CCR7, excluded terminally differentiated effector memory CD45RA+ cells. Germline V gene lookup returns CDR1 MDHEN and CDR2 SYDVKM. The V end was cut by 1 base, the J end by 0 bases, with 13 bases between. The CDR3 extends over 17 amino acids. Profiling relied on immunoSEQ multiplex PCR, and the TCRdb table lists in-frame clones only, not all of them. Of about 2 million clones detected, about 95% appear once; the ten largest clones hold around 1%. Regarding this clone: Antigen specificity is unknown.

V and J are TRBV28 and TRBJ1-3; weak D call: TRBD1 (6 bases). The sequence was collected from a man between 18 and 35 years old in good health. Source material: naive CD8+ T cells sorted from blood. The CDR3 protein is CASSLSGDTYSGNTIYF. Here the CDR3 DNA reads TGTGCCAGCAGTTTATCAGGGGACACCTACTCTGGAAACACCATATATTTT.